The 2 T cell receptor beta chains reported below all come from one sample, sequenced in a study of blood T cell repertoires in COVID-19. Repertoires were generated with immunoSEQ multiplex PCR, while TCRdb's copy carries only in-frame clones and drops some. Of a few hundred thousand clones in the sample, 80% to 90% were seen once. Sequenced material: peripheral blood. The receptor source for this set is a man aged 18 to 29 with COVID-19, enrolled during active disease.

This clone was detected only once. The chain has TRBV12-5 and TRBJ1-4, with 8 bases aligning to TRBD1. The germline V gene has CDR1 LGHNT and CDR2 FRNRAP. After removal of 1 base from V and 4 bases from J, the junction contained 5 bases not matched to a gene. This CDR3 spans 16 amino acids. Here the CDR3 reads CASGLGRGRGNEKLFF. CDR3 DNA: TGTGCTAGTGGTTTGGGCAGGGGGCGCGGTAATGAAAAACTGTTTTTT.

The rearrangement uses TRBV5-4 and TRBJ1-2; D not certain. This CDR3 comprises 14 residues. V was pared by 0 bases and J by 2 bases, with 8 bases between. Germline CDR1 reads SGHNT; CDR2 reads YYREEE (reference sequence). CDR3: CASSLDTANYGYTF. In DNA form, the CDR3 reads TGTGCCAGCAGCTTGGACACCGCAAACTATGGCTACACCTTC.